The entry below gives a single TCR beta chain sequence along with its context. What antigen it recognizes has not been identified. Per-base qualities were not stored, and no clone one base away is much larger. The germline V gene (reference sequence) yields SEHNR for CDR1 and FQNEAQ for CDR2. Relative to germline, V is missing 5 bases and J is missing 1 base, with 5 bases of the junction outside any gene match. Including the terminal cysteine and phenylalanine, the CDR3 comprises 15 residues. The kept DNA is CDR3 alone, 45 bases in frame from the first base. These data are taken from a study of cytomegalovirus exposure and HLA in healthy donors (dated by TCRdb to 2017 to 2019). As for the study more broadly: According to an earlier analysis of several hundred of the donors, 150 million to 200 million T cells yielded 100 million or so unique TCR beta sequences and 276 Gb of sequence data. An early release covering approximately 600 HLA-typed donors comprised 250 to 350 gigabases of sequencing data and around 86 million unique TCR sequences. The genetic ancestry cluster associated with self-reported Caucasian donors included 81% of the 300 to 400 genotyped donors. The study aimed to test whether signatures of past pathogen exposure could be identified by cataloging public T cell receptors. The T cell repertoires of 550 to 850 subjects were profiled by immunosequencing and related to cytomegalovirus serostatus. A separate validation cohort of about 110 different subjects was used in addition to the roughly 720-subject first cohort. To predict cytomegalovirus infection status, the study brought together high-throughput TCR immunosequencing, statistical association of individual TCRs with disease status, and machine learning. A later analysis re-examined previously published TCR beta repertoires from several hundred donors and added high-resolution HLA genotyping to investigate patterns of TCR occurrence. The later analysis used no new phenotypic data to find candidate immune exposures, relying instead on TCR beta sequences and their occurrence across donors. In an earlier analysis of 550 to 700 of the donors, high-throughput TCR beta sequencing was used to judge whether each TCR beta V gene segment behaved as functional or pseudogenic. Donor age, sex, ethnicity and CMV serostatus were compiled alongside the repertoire data. A later genetic analysis took genome-wide SNP genotypes for about three fifths of the roughly 700 donors and used that subset as a discovery cohort. All discovery cohort repertoires had been generated on a single sequencing platform. HLA typing included class I and class II loci at four-digit resolution. Typing coverage varied by locus: roughly 620-630 donors for A, B, C, DRB1 and DQB1; around 560 for DQA1; more than 600 for DPA1; roughly 450 for DPB1. Roughly 5 DR-DQ haplotypes were treated as single units for association and clustering because of strong linkage in the cohort. Across 398 genotyped donors of the cohort, an average of approximately 240,000 unique TCR beta nucleotide sequences per donor were sequenced, and roughly 20% of those sequences were non-productive.

Receptors were amplified or captured by the immunoSEQ multiplex PCR assay. The multiplex PCR relied on a mix of 60 forward primers for TCR Vbeta segments and 13 reverse primers for TCR Jbeta segments. Amplification of the CDR3 region of rearranged TCR beta genes was performed with a multiplex PCR assay on genomic DNA. The Illumina HiSeq System was used to sequence the amplified TCR beta libraries as 87-base-pair reads. The study's processing was this. In a later analysis, roughly 80 million unique TCR beta chains were counted across the 500 to 850 repertoires, and some 10 million of these chains were shared by at least two donors. To remove PCR and sequencing errors, raw reads were error-corrected and collapsed into unique sequences using a nearest-neighbor algorithm that merged closely related sequences. V, D and J gene segments were assigned by aligning CDR3 sequences to IMGT reference sequences. For a sequence to be retained, a match of at least six nucleotides was required to both a V gene segment and a J gene segment. Rearrangements were classified as productive when the CDR3 lacked stop codons and remained in frame with V and J, and all other rearrangements were classified as non-productive. CDR3 was defined by IMGT convention, running from the second conserved V-encoded cysteine to the conserved J-encoded phenylalanine. The earlier analysis of 587 of the donors excluded sequences that lacked an unambiguous match to a single V gene segment. An earlier analysis of roughly 590 of the donors called V segments functional above 56.7% productive rearrangements and segregating when the between-donor standard deviation exceeded 5%. A statistical classification framework was developed to diagnose cytomegalovirus status using the catalog of TCR beta chain sequences. In a later analysis, TCR nucleotide sequences were compared against IMGT/GENE-DB human TR gene sequences so that V and J genes could be assigned. In a later analysis, CDR3 sequences and most-parsimonious VDJ recombination scenarios were assigned using the TCRdist pipeline. In a later analysis, every TCR beta chain was defined by the combination of its CDR3 amino acid sequence and its V-gene family, and reads without a unique V-gene family were dropped. A later analysis removed 600 or so highly shared, low-generation-probability nucleotide sequences to deal with suspected cross-contamination and a sequencing artifact. A later analysis calculated a clonal expansion index for each public chain from normalized within-repertoire ranks of inferred template counts. Generation probabilities in a later analysis came from a VDJ recombination model fitted to out-of-frame rearrangements, and those results were checked against IGoR. In a later analysis, hypergeometric tests were used to score TCR-TCR, TCR-HLA and TCR-CMV co-occurrence, with a repertoire-size bias correction applied to TCR pairs. False discovery rates were estimated in a later analysis by permuting HLA or CMV assignments 20 times. In a later analysis, co-occurring TCRs were grouped using DBSCAN, and TCRdist sequence similarity was added for clustering within HLA-allele-positive subsets. Repertoires with fewer than 30,000 or more than 120,000 public chains were left out of co-occurrence clustering, as were a handful of repertoires with anomalous nucleotide sharing. Entries here come from immuneACCESS through TCRdb and include only in-frame sequences with V and J called. Some clones fail to appear in such tables; in the studies checked, an unresolved V gene covers under half of the shortfall, and the cause of the remainder is unknown. That table gives V, J and clone size, and the DNA gave D and trimming. This sample comprises 100,000 to 150,000 clones, roughly 68% of them detected only once. The ten largest clones take up approximately 6.4% of the sample.

The cohort was made up of around 720 healthy bone marrow donors. At the time of sampling, every cohort member was nominally healthy, though immune exposures that went unrecorded were likely present. The donor was CMV seropositive and was included in the group of 289 seropositive cohort members. Every donor gave a peripheral blood sample, and the peripheral blood mononuclear cells from that sample were used for TCR beta sequencing. The Qiagen DNeasy Blood Extraction Kit was used to extract genomic DNA from the blood cell samples. Beyond this particular receptor, the publication reports: Because the 87-base-pair reads could not distinguish some IMGT-functional V segments, including TRBV6-2 and TRBV6-3, those segments were excluded. The cohort was sequenced for TCR beta chains only, and without alpha or paired-chain data the features that could be detected were limited. Over 15 rarely observed V segments, including chromosome 9 orphons, were excluded from the earlier analysis of a few hundred of the donors because counts were too low. When HLA alleles, especially DR and DQ, strongly co-occurred, attributing TCR associations to individual alleles was difficult. In vitro tests confirmed that a few of the cytomegalovirus-associated TCR beta chains recognize cytomegalovirus antigens. In a later analysis, most CMV-associated TCR beta chains were found to appear HLA-restricted, with HLA associations seemingly driven largely by CMV exposure. Compared with the roughly 700-donor mean, donors in an Asian-associated ancestry cluster had fewer N-insertions in productive TCRs, according to a later genetic analysis. In a later analysis, the rate of TCR association differed among HLA loci, with DRB1 alleles having the most associated TCRs and HLA-C alleles having the fewest. Linkage disequilibrium might explain the correlated functional status among segregating V segments, but an unknown experimental factor could not be ruled out. In the study, roughly 160 TCR beta chains were listed as associated with cytomegalovirus. The classifier was reported to diagnose cytomegalovirus status with high specificity and sensitivity in both the original and validation cohorts. The sequencing pipeline was judged likely to have produced a cluster of highly shared sequence variants as a technical artifact. It was suggested by the authors that the approach could potentially be generalized to other disease states and immunological phenotypes. A further reported finding was that TCR beta sequences accurately predicted the HLA-A and HLA-B alleles for most subjects in the first cohort. Broadly in line with IMGT annotations, most TCR beta V segments showed up in productive rearrangements about 87% or about 30% of the time in an earlier analysis of about 500 of the donors. A later genetic analysis associated a missense DCLRE1C variant with V-gene and J-gene trimming of TCR beta chains, and an independent cohort replicated the association. At a false discovery rate of 0.05, a later analysis linked 15,000 to 20,000 TCR beta sequences to specific HLA alleles. Compared with equally common non-associated chains, HLA-associated TCR beta chains in a later analysis were more clonally expanded and had lower generation probabilities. Roughly uniform sequencing depth across donors was assumed in presence/absence analyses, although this assumption may not hold. HLA typing was unavailable for some donors at each locus, so association tests used only the typed subset. Most TCR sequences were seen in very few donors, while some public TCRs were found in many individuals. Several of the top co-occurrence clusters appeared to be linked to parvovirus B19, influenza, CMV and Epstein-Barr virus, according to a later analysis. The only immune exposure information available for the cohort was CMV serostatus.

The sequencing input was PBMCs. The TCR comes from a woman aged 45-59 years in good health and CMV-seropositive. The rearrangement combines TRBV7-9 with TRBJ2-3; 8 nucleotides in the junction match TRBD1. The CDR3 loop reads CASSIQGVRTDTQYF. The bases are TGTGCCAGCAGCATACAGGGGGTTCGCACAGATACGCAGTATTTT.